One sample yielded the 12 T cell receptor beta chains listed below, sequenced in a study of cytomegalovirus exposure and HLA in healthy donors. The primer mix had 60 Vbeta and 13 Jbeta primers. This table comes from immunoSEQ multiplex PCR, and its TCRdb copy is limited to in-frame clones, with some not included. The data hold fewer than 150,000 clones, with around three quarters observed a single time. Sequenced: PBMCs. The receptors stem from a man in his forties in good health and CMV-seropositive.

The chain is built from TRBV4-1 and TRBJ2-1, with D unclear. In germline, CDR1 is MGHRA, CDR2 YSYEKL. The V end lost 1 base, the J end lost 9 bases, and 10 bases lay between the germline ends. This CDR3 is built from 13 residues. CDR3 residues: CASSQGWAAEQFF. CDR3 DNA sequence: TGCGCCAGCAGCCAAGGTTGGGCCGCTGAGCAGTTCTTC.

J is TRBJ2-5 and V is TRBV7-6; possible D gene TRBD1, 7 bases. The CDR3 extends over 14 amino acids. V was shortened by 5 bases and J by 5 bases, with 15 bases between the two germline ends. Germline V gene lookup returns CDR1 SGHVS and CDR2 FNYEAQ. The CDR3 protein is CASSRPAGGETQYF. For the CDR3, the DNA is TGTGCCAGCAGCCGCCCGGCAGGGGGGGAGACCCAGTACTTC.

This rearrangement joins TRBV7-9 to TRBJ1-2; D uncertain. V dropped 1 base and J dropped 7 bases, with 10 bases sitting between them. CDR1 and CDR2 from the germline V gene are SEHNR and FQNEAQ (reference sequence). The CDR3 totals 13 residues. The CDR3 nucleotides are TGTGCCAGCAGCTTAGTGGCAGGTAGTGGCTACACCTTC. This encodes CASSLVAGSGYTF.

The gene calls are TRBV11-2 and TRBJ2-5; D perhaps matches TRBD2 (6 bases). Deletions cut 2 bases from V and 5 bases from J, with 12 bases between. Germline lookup yields CDR1 SGHAT and CDR2 FQNNGV. The length of the CDR3 is 14 residues. The CDR3 DNA follows: TGTGCCAGCAGCTTAAGGGACTGGGGGGAGACCCAGTACTTC. Translation: CASSLRDWGETQYF.

The chain carries TRBV15 and TRBJ1-5; D unclear. With 1 base removed from V and 7 bases from J, the gap between germline ends came to 5 bases. The CDR3 loop spans 12 amino acids. The germline V gene has CDR1 LNHNV and CDR2 YYDKDF (reference sequence). CDR3 loop: CATSRVEQPQHF. The CDR3 DNA sequence: TGTGCCACCAGCAGAGTAGAACAGCCCCAGCATTTT.

This clone was recorded only once. The rearrangement joins TRBV15 to TRBJ2-5; possible D gene TRBD1, 5 bases. The J call is doubtful: the DNA matches TRBJ2-7 better. The CDR3 consists of 15 residues. Germline-derived CDR1 and CDR2 are LNHNV and YYDKDF (reference sequence). The CDR3 DNA reads TGTGCCACCAGCACCTCACTCCGAAGGGGCCACGAGCAGTACTTC. Protein sequence: CATSTSLRRGHEQYF.

The genes are TRBV30 and TRBJ1-2; D ambiguous. Trimming left V 3 bases short and J 1 base short, with 9 bases between. CDR1 and CDR2 from the germline V gene are GTSNPN and SVGIG (reference sequence). The CDR3 is 13 residues long. CDR3 sequence: CAWRAAFNYGYTF. The CDR3 bases are TGTGCCTGGAGGGCCGCCTTTAACTATGGCTACACCTTC.

J is TRBJ2-3 and V is TRBV9; 7 positions match TRBD1. J lost 1 base, V lost 3 bases, and 5 bases had no gene match. Germline V gene sequence: CDR1 SGDLS, CDR2 YYNGEE. The CDR3 loop spans 15 amino acids. DNA of the CDR3: TGTGCCAGCAGCGCCACAGGGGCTCGCACAGATACGCAGTATTTT. This sequence encodes CASSATGARTDTQYF.

V and J are TRBV5-1 and TRBJ2-2; D possibly corresponds to TRBD2 (6 bases). Trimming stripped 2 bases from V and 5 bases from J, with 13 bases between. The CDR3 runs to 15 residues. CDR1 and CDR2 (germline): SGHRS, YFSETQ. This CDR3 reads CASSLRLSGTGELFF. The CDR3 DNA reads TGCGCCAGCAGCTTAAGATTGAGCGGGACCGGGGAGCTGTTTTTT. The full variable domain, in which reference TRBV5-1 and TRBJ2-2 provide the parts outside the CDR3, is KAGVTQTPRYLIKTRGQQVTLSCSPISGHRSVSWYQQTPGQGLQFLFEYFSETQRNKGNFPGRFSGRQFSNSRSEMNVSTLELGDSALYLCASSLRLSGTGELFFGEGSRLTVL.

This chain joins TRBV6-5 and TRBJ1-2, with D possibly matching TRBD1 (6 bases). Germline V gene data show CDR1 as MNHEY and CDR2 as SVGAGI. This CDR3 has 15 amino acids. V dropped 6 bases and J dropped 2 bases, with 16 bases sitting between them. The CDR3 DNA reads TGTGCCAGCAGCCCCGGGGGGGGGCACAACTATGGCTACACCTTC. It encodes CASSPGGGHNYGYTF.

The genes are TRBV6-1 and TRBJ2-1, with 10 bases identical to TRBD2. V lost 3 bases to trimming and J lost 3 bases; unmatched junction nucleotides: 8. Germline CDR1 and CDR2: MNHNS and SASEGT. This CDR3 contains 17 residues. CDR3 nucleotide sequence: TGTGCCAGCAGTGAGTTAGCGGGAGGTGGGGGCTACAATGAGCAGTTCTTC. Its translation is CASSELAGGGGYNEQFF.

In its sample, this clone was seen a few times. This rearrangement joins TRBV6-1 to TRBJ2-2; D perhaps matches TRBD2 (5 bases). The CDR3 extends over 17 amino acids. V was trimmed by 0 bases and J by 8 bases, leaving 19 bases between them. Germline assignment: CDR1 MNHNS and CDR2 SASEGT. The CDR3 sequence: CASSEAPSWEGLGELFF. The CDR3 bases are TGTGCCAGCAGTGAAGCCCCCTCTTGGGAAGGACTGGGGGAGCTGTTTTTT.